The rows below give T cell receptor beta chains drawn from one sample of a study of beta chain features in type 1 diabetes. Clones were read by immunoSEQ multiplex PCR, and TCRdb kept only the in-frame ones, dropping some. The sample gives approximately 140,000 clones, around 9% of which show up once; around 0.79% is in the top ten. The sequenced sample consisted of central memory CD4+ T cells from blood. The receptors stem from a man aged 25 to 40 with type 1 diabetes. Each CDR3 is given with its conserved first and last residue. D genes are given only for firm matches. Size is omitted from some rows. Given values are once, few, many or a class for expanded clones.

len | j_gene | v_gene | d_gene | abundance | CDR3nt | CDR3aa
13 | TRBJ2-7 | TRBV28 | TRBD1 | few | TGTGCCAGCAGTTCCGGGACAGTTCACGAGCAGTACTTC | CASSSGTVHEQYF
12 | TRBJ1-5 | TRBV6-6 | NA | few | TGTGCCAGCAGTTTGACAGATCAGCCCCAGCATTTT | CASSLTDQPQHF
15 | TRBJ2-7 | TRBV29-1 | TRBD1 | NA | TGCAGCGTTCTTTCCCCCCGACAGGGCCGCTACGAGCAGTACTTC | CSVLSPRQGRYEQYF
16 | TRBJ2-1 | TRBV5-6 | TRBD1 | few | TGTGCCAGCAGCTTGGCCGGGACAGGGGGTTACAATGAGCAGTTCTTC | CASSLAGTGGYNEQFF
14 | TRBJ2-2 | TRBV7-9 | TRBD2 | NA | TGTGCCAGCGGGGAGGGTGTGAACACCGGGGAGCTGTTTTTT | CASGEGVNTGELFF
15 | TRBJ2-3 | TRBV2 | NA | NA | TGTGCCAGCAGTGTTCCGAGGGCTAGCACAGATACGCAGTATTTT | CASSVPRASTDTQYF
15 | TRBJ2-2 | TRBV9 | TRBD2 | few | TGTGCCAGCAGCCCCCTAGCGGGGGACACCGGGGAGCTGTTTTTT | CASSPLAGDTGELFF
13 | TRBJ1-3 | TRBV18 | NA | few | TGTGCCAGCTCACGCTCAGATAGAAACACCATATATTTT | CASSRSDRNTIYF
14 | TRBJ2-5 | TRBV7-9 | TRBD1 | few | TGTGCCAGCAGCCAAGGGGGCTACCAAGAGACCCAGTACTTC | CASSQGGYQETQYF
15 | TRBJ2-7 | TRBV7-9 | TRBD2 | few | TGTGCCAGCAGCTTATTTGCGGGGGGGAGCTACGAGCAGTACTTC | CASSLFAGGSYEQYF
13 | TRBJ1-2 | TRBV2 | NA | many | TGTGCCAGCAGTGAAGTCCGGTCGTACGGCTACACCTTC | CASSEVRSYGYTF
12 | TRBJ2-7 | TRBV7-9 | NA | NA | TGTGCCAGCAGCTTACAGGGCTACGAGCAGTACTTC | CASSLQGYEQYF
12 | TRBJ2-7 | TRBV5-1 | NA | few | TGCGCCAGCAGGAGCGGCTCCTACGAGCAGTACTTC | CASRSGSYEQYF
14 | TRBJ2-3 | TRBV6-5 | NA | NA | TGTGCCAGCAGTTACTCGCAGGGCACAGATACGCAGTATTTT | CASSYSQGTDTQYF
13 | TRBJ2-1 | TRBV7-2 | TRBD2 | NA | TGTGCCTGCGGACTAGCGGGGGGGCTTGAGCAGTTCTTC | CACGLAGGLEQFF
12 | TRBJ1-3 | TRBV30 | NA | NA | TGTGCCTGGAGTGTAACAGGGTACACCATATATTTT | CAWSVTGYTIYF
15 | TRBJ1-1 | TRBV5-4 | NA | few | TGTGCCAGCACCCCAAGGGGTGGCAGGAACACTGAAGCTTTCTTT | CASTPRGGRNTEAFF
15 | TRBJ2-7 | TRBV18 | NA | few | TGTGCCAGCTCCCAAGTCCCGGGACAAGCCTACGAGCAGTACTTC | CASSQVPGQAYEQYF
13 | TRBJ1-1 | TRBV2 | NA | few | TGTGCCAGCAGTGCACAGGGAAACACTGAAGCTTTCTTT | CASSAQGNTEAFF
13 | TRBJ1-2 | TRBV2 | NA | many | TGTGCCAGCAGCAACAGGAATGGCAATGGCTACACCTTC | CASSNRNGNGYTF
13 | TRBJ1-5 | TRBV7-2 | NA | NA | TGTGCCAGCAGCTTATCCGGGAATCAGCCCCAGCATTTT | CASSLSGNQPQHF
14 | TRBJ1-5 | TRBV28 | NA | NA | TGTGCCAGCATCAACAACTATAGCAATCAGCCCCAGCATTTT | CASINNYSNQPQHF
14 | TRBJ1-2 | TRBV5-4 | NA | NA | TGTGCCAGCAGCTTCCAGTCCGGGGGCTATGGCTACACCTTC | CASSFQSGGYGYTF
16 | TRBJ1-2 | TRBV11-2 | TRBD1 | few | TGTGCCAGCAGCCCGAACCCGGGACAGGGGAACTATGGCTACACCTTC | CASSPNPGQGNYGYTF
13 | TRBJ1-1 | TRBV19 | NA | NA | TGTGCCAGTATAATGAGGCATGCCGGGGAAGCTTTCTTT | CASIMRHAGEAFF
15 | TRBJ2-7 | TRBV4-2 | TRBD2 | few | TGTGCCAGCAGCCGAGAGATAAGCGGGGGGATCGAGCAGTACTTC | CASSREISGGIEQYF
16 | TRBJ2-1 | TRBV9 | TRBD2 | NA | TGTGCCAGCAGCGTAGGGGGGACTAGCGGGGGCAATGAGCAGTTCTTC | CASSVGGTSGGNEQFF
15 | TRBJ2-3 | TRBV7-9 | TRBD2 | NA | TGTGCCAGCAGTACCGGCGGGGGAGGTACAGATACGCAGTATTTT | CASSTGGGGTDTQYF